The source of this T cell receptor beta chain is a study of CD8 T cells in Susac syndrome. It was negative isolation that provided the CD8+ and CD4+ T cells, whereas TEMRA cells were enriched by FACS. CDR1 SGHRS and CDR2 YFSETQ come from the germline V gene. This CDR3 region has 13 residues. Trimming at V came to 4 bases and at J to 5 bases, leaving 4 bases not matched to a gene. After extraction with the RNeasy kit, about 0.5 to 1 ug of the RNA was reverse transcribed using random hexamers. MiXCR, run by TCRdb on the immunoSEQ multiplex PCR reads, gives a single entry per CDR3 protein. The profile shows around 140,000 distinct CDR3 sequences, 80% of them singletons.

This clonotype was sampled from a human donor with multiple sclerosis. Sequencing input: CD8+ T cells from PBMCs. The chain couples TRBV5-1 to TRBJ1-2, with 8 nucleotides matching TRBD1. The CDR3: CASSGGQGYGYTF. The DNA of the CDR3 is TGCGCCAGCAGCGGAGGACAGGGTTATGGCTACACCTTC.